This T cell receptor beta chain stems from a study of T cells and Merkel cell carcinoma outcomes. Germline V gene sequence: CDR1 WSHSY, CDR2 SAAADI. The CDR3 loop spans 13 amino acids. Trimming stripped 3 bases from V and 1 base from J, with 6 bases between. Method: immunoSEQ multiplex PCR; TCRdb's copy keeps in-frame clones and lacks some. This sample yields about 15,000 clones, of which 87% are seen a single time; approximately 8% belongs to the top ten. The sample comprised tumor tissue from Merkel cell carcinoma. The source is a human donor with Merkel cell carcinoma. The J gene is TRBJ1-1, the V gene TRBV10-2, with D unclear. For the CDR3, the DNA is TGCGCCAGCAGTGACTTGGCGAACACTGAAGCTTTCTTT. Translation gives CASSDLANTEAFF.